This T cell receptor beta chain derives from a study of blood T cell repertoires in COVID-19. The germline CDR1 and CDR2 sequences are SGHTA and FQGTGA. V was pared by 5 bases and J by 5 bases, with 10 bases of the junction left unmatched. The CDR3 sequence is 15 residues long. TCRdb's copy holds only in-frame clones and misses some; the assay was immunoSEQ multiplex PCR. The sample has about 35,000 clones, 90% seen once; the top ten hold around 20%. Input material: peripheral blood. The chain carries TRBV7-3 and TRBJ2-3, with 7 nucleotides matching TRBD2. This receptor was identified in a man older than 75 with acute or convalescent COVID-19. The CDR3 region is CASSPGLGVGDTQYF. In DNA form, the CDR3 reads TGTGCCAGCAGCCCTGGACTAGGCGTGGGAGATACGCAGTATTTT.